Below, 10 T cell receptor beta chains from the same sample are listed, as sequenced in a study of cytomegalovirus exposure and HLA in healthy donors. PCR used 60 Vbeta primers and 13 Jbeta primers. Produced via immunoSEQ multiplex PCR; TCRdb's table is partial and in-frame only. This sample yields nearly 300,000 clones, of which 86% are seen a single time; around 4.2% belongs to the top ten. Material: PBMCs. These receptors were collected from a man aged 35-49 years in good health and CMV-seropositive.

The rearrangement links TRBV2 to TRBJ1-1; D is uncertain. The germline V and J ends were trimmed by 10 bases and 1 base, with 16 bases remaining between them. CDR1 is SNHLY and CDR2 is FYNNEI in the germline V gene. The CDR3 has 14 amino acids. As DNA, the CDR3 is TGTGCCACTTTGGCGGGAACCCCGAACACTGAAGCTTTCTTT. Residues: CATLAGTPNTEAFF.

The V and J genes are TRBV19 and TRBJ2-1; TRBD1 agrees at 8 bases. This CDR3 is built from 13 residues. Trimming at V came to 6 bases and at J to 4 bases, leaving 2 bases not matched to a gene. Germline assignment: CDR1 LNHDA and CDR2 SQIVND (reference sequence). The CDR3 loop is CASSGTGYNEQFF. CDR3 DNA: TGTGCCAGTAGCGGGACAGGTTACAATGAGCAGTTCTTC. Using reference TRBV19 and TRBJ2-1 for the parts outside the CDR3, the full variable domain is DGGITQSPKYLFRKEGQNVTLSCEQNLNHDAMYWYRQDPGQGLRLIYYSQIVNDFQKGDIAEGYSVSREKKESFPLTVTSAQKNPTAFYLCASSGTGYNEQFFGPGTRLTVL.

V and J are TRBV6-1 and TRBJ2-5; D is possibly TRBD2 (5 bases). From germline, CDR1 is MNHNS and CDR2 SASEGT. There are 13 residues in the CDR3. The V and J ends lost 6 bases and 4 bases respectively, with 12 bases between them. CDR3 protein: CASRNEAGETQYF. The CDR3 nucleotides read TGTGCCAGCAGGAACGAGGCGGGAGAGACCCAGTACTTC.

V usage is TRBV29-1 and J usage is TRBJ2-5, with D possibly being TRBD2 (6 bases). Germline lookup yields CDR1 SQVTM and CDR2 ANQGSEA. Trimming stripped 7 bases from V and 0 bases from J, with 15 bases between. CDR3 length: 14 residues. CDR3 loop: CSGRDFGYQETQYF. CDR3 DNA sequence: TGCAGCGGGCGGGACTTTGGGTACCAAGAGACCCAGTACTTC.

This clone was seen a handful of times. This CDR3 reads CASSAGSFYGYTF. In nucleotides, the CDR3 is TGTGCCAGCAGCGCCGGGAGTTTCTATGGCTACACCTTC. V gene TRBV6-1 combines with J gene TRBJ1-2, with D uncertain. Germline CDR1 reads MNHNS; CDR2 reads SASEGT. The CDR3 is made up of 13 amino acids. V gave up 6 bases and J gave up 4 bases, with 12 bases separating them.

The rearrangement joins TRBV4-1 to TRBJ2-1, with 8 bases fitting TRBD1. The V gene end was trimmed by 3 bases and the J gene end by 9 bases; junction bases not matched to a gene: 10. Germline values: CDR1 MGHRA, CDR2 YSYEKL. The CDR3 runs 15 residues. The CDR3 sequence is CASSHPGTGMAEQFF. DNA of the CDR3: TGCGCCAGCAGCCATCCCGGGACAGGAATGGCTGAGCAGTTCTTC.

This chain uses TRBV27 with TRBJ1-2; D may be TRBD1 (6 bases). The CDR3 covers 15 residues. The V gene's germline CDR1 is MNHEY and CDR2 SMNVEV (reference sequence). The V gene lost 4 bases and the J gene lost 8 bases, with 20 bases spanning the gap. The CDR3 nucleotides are TGTGCCAGCAGTTCCTTAACCGGGACAAGAGGCGGCTACACCTTC. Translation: CASSSLTGTRGGYTF.

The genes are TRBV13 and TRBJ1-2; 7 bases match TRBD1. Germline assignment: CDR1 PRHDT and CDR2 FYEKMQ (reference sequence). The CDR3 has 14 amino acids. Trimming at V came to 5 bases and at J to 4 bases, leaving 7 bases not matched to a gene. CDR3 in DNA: TGTGCCAGCAGCAGTCGGGACAGTTTCTATGGCTACACCTTC. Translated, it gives CASSSRDSFYGYTF.

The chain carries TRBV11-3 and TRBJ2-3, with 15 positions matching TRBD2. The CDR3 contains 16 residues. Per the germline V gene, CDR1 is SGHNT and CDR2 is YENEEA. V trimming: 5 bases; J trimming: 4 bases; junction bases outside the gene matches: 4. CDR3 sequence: CASSTRTSGRADTQYF. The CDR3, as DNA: TGTGCCAGCAGCACTCGGACTAGCGGGAGGGCAGATACGCAGTATTTT.

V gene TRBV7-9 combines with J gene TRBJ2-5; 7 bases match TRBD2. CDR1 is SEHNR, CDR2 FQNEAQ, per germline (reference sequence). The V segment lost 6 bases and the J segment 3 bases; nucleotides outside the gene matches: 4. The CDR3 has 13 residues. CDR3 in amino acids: CASRRLAEETQYF. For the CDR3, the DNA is TGTGCCAGCAGACGTCTAGCGGAAGAGACCCAGTACTTC.